These T cell receptor beta chains were read from a single sample in a study of T cell responses to AZD1222 COVID-19 vaccine. Data came from immunoSEQ multiplex PCR; TCRdb stores just in-frame clones and leaves some out. The sample has 85,000 to 90,000 clones; around nine tenths are singletons. The source material was peripheral blood, sampled on day 0 of MenACWY control vaccination. All receptors derive from an adult in good health. Each CDR3 is given with its conserved first and last residue. The D gene is left open where the match is weak. Some rows mark clone size as missing; the rest say once, few, many or name a class of expanded clone.

CDR3 protein	CDR3 DNA	D gene	clone size	V gene	J gene
CASSLGEGEQFF	TGTGCCAGCAGTTTAGGGGAGGGGGAGCAGTTCTTC	TRBD2	-	TRBV12-3/TRBV12-4	TRBJ2-1
CASAGGPTRDEQFF	TGTGCCAGCGCAGGGGGCCCGACACGTGATGAGCAGTTCTTC	TRBD1	once	TRBV5-4	TRBJ2-1
CSVERTEAFF	TGCAGCGTTGAAAGGACTGAAGCTTTCTTT	-	-	TRBV29-1	TRBJ1-1
CATSPWDQETQYF	TGTGCCACCTCACCCTGGGACCAAGAGACCCAGTACTTC	-	medium-sized	TRBV24-1	TRBJ2-5
CASMLRSNQPQHF	TGTGCCAGCATGCTGCGGTCCAATCAGCCCCAGCATTTT	-	once	TRBV2	TRBJ1-5
CASSQSREGEQYF	TGTGCCAGCAGCCAGAGCCGGGAGGGCGAGCAGTACTTC	TRBD2	once	TRBV3-1/TRBV3-2	TRBJ2-7
CASRTGQGLRTGELFF	TGTGCCAGCAGGACGGGACAGGGGCTGCGCACCGGGGAGCTGTTTTTT	TRBD1	-	TRBV27	TRBJ2-2
CASSTTGWKLFF	TGTGCCAGCAGTACCACAGGTTGGAAACTGTTTTTT	-	-	TRBV6-2/TRBV6-3	TRBJ1-4
CASSRLLANYGYTF	TGTGCCAGCAGCCGCCTCCTAGCTAACTATGGCTACACCTTC	-	-	TRBV3-1/TRBV3-2	TRBJ1-2
CATHPSGGTDTQYF	TGTGCCACCCACCCATCCGGAGGCACAGATACGCAGTATTTT	-	-	TRBV6-5	TRBJ2-3
CASDRGNTEAFF	TGTGCCAGTGACAGGGGGAACACTGAAGCTTTCTTT	TRBD1	once	TRBV28	TRBJ1-1
CASSQDGRLAGGNEQFF	TGTGCCAGCAGCCAAGATGGGCGGCTAGCGGGGGGGAATGAGCAGTTCTTC	TRBD2	-	TRBV3-1/TRBV3-2	TRBJ2-1
CASSPQGVGNTDTQYF	TGTGCCAGCTCACCACAGGGTGTTGGGAACACAGATACGCAGTATTTT	-	-	TRBV18	TRBJ2-3
CASSQQGEAFF	TGTGCCAGCAGTCAACAGGGAGAAGCTTTCTTT	-	-	TRBV6-2/TRBV6-3	TRBJ1-1
CARGPRGCQPQHF	TGTGCGAGGGGGCCCAGGGGGTGTCAGCCCCAGCATTTT	TRBD1	-	TRBV6-5	TRBJ1-5
CSVGVTGGKEKLFF	TGCAGCGTTGGAGTGACAGGGGGGAAGGAAAAACTGTTTTTT	TRBD1	-	TRBV29-1	TRBJ1-4
CASSDRGRTEAFF	TGCGCCAGCAGTGACAGGGGACGCACTGAAGCTTTCTTT	-	-	TRBV10-2	TRBJ1-1
CASSGDRRDEQFF	TGTGCCAGCAGTGGGGACAGGCGCGATGAGCAGTTCTTC	TRBD1	-	TRBV2	TRBJ2-1
CASSSILAKSHNEQFF	TGTGCCAGCAGCTCAATCCTAGCGAAGAGTCACAATGAGCAGTTCTTC	-	-	TRBV28	TRBJ2-1
CASNTLGNTIYF	TGTGCCAGCAACACTCTGGGAAACACCATATATTTT	-	-	TRBV28	TRBJ1-3
CASSQDGEGGNEKLFF	TGTGCCAGCAGCCAAGATGGTGAGGGGGGCAATGAAAAACTGTTTTTT	-	-	TRBV3-1/TRBV3-2	TRBJ1-4
CASIEGTGELFF	TGTGCCAGCATCGAAGGGACCGGGGAGCTGTTTTTT	-	-	TRBV2	TRBJ2-2
CASSPLTGSFNNEQFF	TGTGCCAGCAGCCCACTAACAGGGTCCTTCAACAATGAGCAGTTCTTC	-	few	TRBV7-8	TRBJ2-1
CASSVGREDIQYF	TGTGCCAGTAGTGTGGGCAGGGAGGACATTCAGTACTTC	-	-	TRBV19	TRBJ2-4
CASSLGRVGGYTF	TGTGCCAGCAGTTTGGGCAGGGTCGGTGGCTACACCTTC	-	-	TRBV28	TRBJ1-2
CASSPTSGRGDQPQHF	TGTGCCAGCAGCCCCACCTCGGGAAGAGGGGATCAGCCCCAGCATTTT	-	-	TRBV3-1/TRBV3-2	TRBJ1-5
CASSPLGGEAGEQYF	TGTGCCAGCTCACCCCTCGGGGGAGAAGCAGGCGAGCAGTACTTC	-	once	TRBV18	TRBJ2-7
CASSAGQGATYEQYF	TGCGCCAGCAGTGCTGGACAGGGGGCGACCTACGAGCAGTACTTC	TRBD1	once	TRBV10-1	TRBJ2-7
CASSLANSGNTIYF	TGTGCCAGCAGCTTAGCGAACTCTGGAAACACCATATATTTT	-	-	TRBV7-2	TRBJ1-3
CSVEDQGTSGSYEQYF	TGCAGCGTTGAAGATCAAGGGACTAGCGGGAGTTACGAGCAGTACTTC	TRBD2	-	TRBV29-1	TRBJ2-7
CASSIAVENSPLHF	TGTGCCAGTAGTATAGCGGTTGAGAATTCACCCCTCCACTTT	-	once	TRBV19	TRBJ1-6
CASSFVGPMGAGELFF	TGTGCCAGCAGTTTCGTGGGACCGATGGGCGCCGGGGAGCTGTTTTTT	-	-	TRBV28	TRBJ2-2
CASSPKPGPFEKLFF	TGTGCCAGCAGCCCAAAGCCGGGGCCATTTGAAAAACTGTTTTTT	-	-	TRBV5-6	TRBJ1-4
CASSYSGVGHEQYF	TGTGCCAGCAGTTACTCGGGGGTGGGCCACGAGCAGTACTTC	-	-	TRBV6-5	TRBJ2-7
CASSWGTARVSF	TGTGCCAGCAGTTGGGGGACCGCGAGGGTATCCTTC	-	-	TRBV12-3/TRBV12-4	TRBJ2-7